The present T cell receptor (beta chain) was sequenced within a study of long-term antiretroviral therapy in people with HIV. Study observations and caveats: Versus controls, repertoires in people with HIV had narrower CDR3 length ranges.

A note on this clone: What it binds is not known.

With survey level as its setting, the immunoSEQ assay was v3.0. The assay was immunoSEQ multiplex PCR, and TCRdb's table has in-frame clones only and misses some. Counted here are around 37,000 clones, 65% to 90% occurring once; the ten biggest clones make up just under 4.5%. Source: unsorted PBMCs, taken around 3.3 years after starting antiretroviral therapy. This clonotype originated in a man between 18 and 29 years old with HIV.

The DNA for the CDR3 is TGTGCCAGCAGTCACGGGACTAGCGGAAGCACTTACACTACAGATACGCAGTATTTT. It encodes CASSHGTSGSTYTTDTQYF. The V and J genes are TRBV27 and TRBJ2-3, with 11 bases aligning to TRBD2. Trimming removed 5 bases from V and 3 bases from J; junction bases left unmatched: 16. The length of the CDR3 is 19 residues. The germline CDR1 and CDR2 sequences are MNHEY and SMNVEV (reference sequence).